The T cell receptor beta chain under discussion was sequenced for a study of blood T cell repertoires in COVID-19. Everyone who took part was 18 to 89 years old, and they came from 24 US areas. Cohort placement rested on clinical history that participants reported themselves. Donors in Cohort 3 counted as recovered after two negative PCRs, clearance, or symptom resolution. CDR3 size: 16 residues. V was cut by 4 bases and J by 4 bases, with 17 bases left in between. Per the germline V gene, CDR1 is LGHDT and CDR2 is YNNKEL (reference sequence). Profiled with immunoSEQ multiplex PCR; TCRdb holds only in-frame clones, not every one. The profile shows fewer than 400,000 clones, more than 75% of them singletons.

The sequenced sample was PBMCs or T cells enriched from blood (not recorded which). The TCR sequence derives from a man aged 30 to 39 who had recovered from COVID-19. The rearrangement links TRBV3-1 (or the pseudogene TRBV3-2) to TRBJ2-1; perhaps TRBD2 as D (6 bases). The CDR3 protein is CASSPGWRGGYNEQFF. The DNA of the CDR3 is TGTGCCAGCAGCCCGGGGTGGCGGGGAGGTTACAATGAGCAGTTCTTC.